Included here is one TCR beta chain sequence, with context. Which antigen it targets is not known. No much larger clone is present one base from it, and per-base qualities are unavailable. The data belong to a study of T cells in localized non-small cell lung cancer (dated by TCRdb to the early 2020s). Notes on the research overall: The study examined T cell repertoires in approximately 240 patients with early-stage NSCLC and compared tumors with uninvolved tumor-adjacent lungs. The cohort was made up of 236 treatment-naive NSCLC patients whose localized lung tumors had been resected. NSCLC patients had a mean age of approximately 66 years, and 129 were male and 107 female.

Points the paper makes about the study in general: Because the study design was exploratory, TCR variables were selected using unadjusted p-values without false-discovery rate correction. Of the top 100 tumor clones, a median of roughly 53 were detected in paired uninvolved adjacent lung; under 30 were also among that lung's top 100. Uninvolved tumor-adjacent lung showed the highest T cell clonality, higher than tumor, which suggests more focused antigenic responses in the adjacent lung. Because multi-region tumor sequencing was not done, intratumor heterogeneity could not be ruled out. Longer overall survival was associated with higher T cell density in blood, whereas shorter survival was associated with higher clonality in adjacent lung.

At diagnosis, tumor, uninvolved tumor-adjacent lung and peripheral blood were collected and then preserved as a mix of FFPE and fresh-frozen material. For TCR repertoire profiling, the blood samples were analyzed as peripheral blood mononuclear cells. The immunoSEQ Assay was used to sequence TCR beta CDR3 regions from DNA. The authors processed their data as follows. T cell density was computed as TCR beta template counts normalized to usable DNA estimated by amplifying housekeeping genes. Using the preseqR package, richness was estimated by extrapolating to 120,000 templates for tissue samples and 400,000 templates for PBMC samples. Clonality was defined by subtracting Pielou's evenness from one. Tissue-enriched TCRs were identified by differential abundance testing using productive amino-acid clonotypes, minimum total count 5 and alpha 0.1. The Jaccard Index and the Morisita Overlap Index were used to measure how much the repertoires overlapped between compartments. GLIPH grouped TCR beta CDR3s together with public tetramer-defined viral CDR3s, and a viral motif had to include at least three viral sequences and show V-gene enrichment. TCRdb took this table from immuneACCESS and kept in-frame rearrangements with V and J called. Such tables lack part of the clones; where checked against another copy, unresolved V genes explain under half of the gap, and the rest is unexplained. V, J and clone size were drawn from that table, and D and trimming were deduced from the DNA. The sample table records under 50,000 clones; 81% of these occur just once. Jointly, the top ten make up roughly 18% of the sample.

The germline V end is reduced by 3 bases and the J end by 1 base; junction bases left unmatched: 10. In the germline V gene, CDR1 corresponds to KGHSH and CDR2 to LQKENI. Inclusive of the bounding cysteine and phenylalanine, the CDR3 is 17 residues long. Solely the CDR3 DNA is kept, with 51 bases framed from the first base. The clonotype comes from a man aged 35 to 69 with stage III lung adenocarcinoma. This sample comprised peripheral blood mononuclear cells, obtained before any cancer treatment. The chain joins TRBV18 to TRBJ2-5; TRBD2 aligns with 8 central bases. The CDR3 corresponds to CASSPVKIAGIQETQYF. The sequence in DNA is TGTGCCAGCTCACCGGTTAAGATAGCGGGGATCCAAGAGACCCAGTACTTC. Outside the CDR3, residues come from the reference TRBV18 and TRBJ2-5 proteins, so the full variable domain is: NAGVMQNPRHLVRRRGQEARLRCSPMKGHSHVYWYRQLPEEGLKFMVYLQKENIIDESGMPKERFSAEFPKEGPSILRIQQVVRGDSAAYFCASSPVKIAGIQETQYFGPGTRLLVL.